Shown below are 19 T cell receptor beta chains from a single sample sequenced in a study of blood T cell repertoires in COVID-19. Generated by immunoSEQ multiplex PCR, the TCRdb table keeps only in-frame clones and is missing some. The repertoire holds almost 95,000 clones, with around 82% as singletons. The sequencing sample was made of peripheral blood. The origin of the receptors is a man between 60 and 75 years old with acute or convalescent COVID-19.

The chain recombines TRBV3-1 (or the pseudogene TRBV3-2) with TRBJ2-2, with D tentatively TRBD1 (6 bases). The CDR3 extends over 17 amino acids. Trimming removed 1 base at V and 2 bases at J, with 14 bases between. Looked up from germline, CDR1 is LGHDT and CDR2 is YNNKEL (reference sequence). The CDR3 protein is CASSQGSGTHNTGELFF. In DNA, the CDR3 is TGTGCCAGCAGCCAAGGTTCAGGGACACATAACACCGGGGAGCTGTTTTTT.

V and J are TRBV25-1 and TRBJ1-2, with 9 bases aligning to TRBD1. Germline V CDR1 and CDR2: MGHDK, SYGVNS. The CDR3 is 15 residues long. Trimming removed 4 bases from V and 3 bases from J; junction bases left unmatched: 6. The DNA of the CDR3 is TGTGCCAGCAGTGGGGGACAGGGCGACTACTATGGCTACACCTTC. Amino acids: CASSGGQGDYYGYTF.

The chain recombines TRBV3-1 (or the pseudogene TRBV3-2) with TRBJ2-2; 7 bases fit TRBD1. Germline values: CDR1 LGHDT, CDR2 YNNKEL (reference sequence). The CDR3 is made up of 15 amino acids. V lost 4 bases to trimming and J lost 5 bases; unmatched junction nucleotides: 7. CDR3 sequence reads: CASSREGAGTGELFF. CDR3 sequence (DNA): TGTGCCAGCAGCCGAGAGGGGGCAGGAACCGGGGAGCTGTTTTTT.

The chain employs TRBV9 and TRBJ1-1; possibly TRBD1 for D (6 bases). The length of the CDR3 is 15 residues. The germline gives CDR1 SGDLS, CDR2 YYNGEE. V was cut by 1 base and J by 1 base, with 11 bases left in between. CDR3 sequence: CASSVRGRENTEAFF. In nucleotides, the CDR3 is TGTGCCAGCAGCGTAAGGGGGAGGGAGAACACTGAAGCTTTCTTT.

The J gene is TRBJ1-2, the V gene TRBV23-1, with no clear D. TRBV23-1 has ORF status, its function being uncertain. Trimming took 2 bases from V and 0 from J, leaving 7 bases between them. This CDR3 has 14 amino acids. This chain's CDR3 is CASSQNRSNYGYTF. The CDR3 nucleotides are TGCGCCAGCAGTCAAAACAGATCTAACTATGGCTACACCTTC.

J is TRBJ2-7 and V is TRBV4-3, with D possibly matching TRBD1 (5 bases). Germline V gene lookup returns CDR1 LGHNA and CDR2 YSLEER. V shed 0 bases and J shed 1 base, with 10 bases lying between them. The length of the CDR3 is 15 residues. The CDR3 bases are TGCGCCAGCAGCCAAGATGGTAAGGGGTCCTACGAGCAGTACTTC. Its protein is CASSQDGKGSYEQYF.

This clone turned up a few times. CDR3 sequence (DNA): TGTGCCACCAGCAGAGACGAGGAAGGCGAGCAGTACTTC. Its translation is CATSRDEEGEQYF. The J gene is TRBJ2-7, the V gene TRBV15; D unresolved. Trimming pared 0 bases from V and 6 bases from J, leaving 9 bases between. The germline CDR1 and CDR2 sequences are LNHNV and YYDKDF (reference sequence). CDR3 length: 13 residues.

The CDR3 DNA reads as TGCGCCAGCAGTTTAGCGGGGGACTCTACAGATACGCAGTATTTT. Translated: CASSLAGDSTDTQYF. The chain links TRBV10-2 to TRBJ2-3; 9 bases fit TRBD2. V shed 5 bases, J shed 3 bases, and the junction held 6 bases outside the gene matches. The CDR3 runs 15 residues. Per germline, CDR1 WSHSY and CDR2 SAAADI.

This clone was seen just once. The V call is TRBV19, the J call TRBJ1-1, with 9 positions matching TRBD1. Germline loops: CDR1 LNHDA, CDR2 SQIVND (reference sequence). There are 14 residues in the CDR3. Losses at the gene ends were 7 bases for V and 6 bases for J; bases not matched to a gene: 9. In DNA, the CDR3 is TGTGCCAGTAAATTCGGGACAGGGACACCTGAAGCTTTCTTT. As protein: CASKFGTGTPEAFF.

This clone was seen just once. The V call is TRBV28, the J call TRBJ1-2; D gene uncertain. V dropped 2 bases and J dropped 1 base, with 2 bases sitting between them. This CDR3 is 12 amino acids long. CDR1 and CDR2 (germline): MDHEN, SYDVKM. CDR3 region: CASSLRNYGYTF. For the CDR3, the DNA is TGTGCCAGCAGTTTACGTAACTATGGCTACACCTTC.

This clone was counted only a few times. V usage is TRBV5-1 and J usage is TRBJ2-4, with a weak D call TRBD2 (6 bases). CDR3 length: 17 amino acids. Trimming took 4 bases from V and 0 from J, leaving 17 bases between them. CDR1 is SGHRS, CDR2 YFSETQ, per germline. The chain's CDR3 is CASSPGDSQVAKNIQYF. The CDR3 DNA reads TGCGCCAGCAGCCCTGGGGACTCACAGGTAGCCAAAAACATTCAGTACTTC. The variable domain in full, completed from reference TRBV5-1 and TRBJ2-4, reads KAGVTQTPRYLIKTRGQQVTLSCSPISGHRSVSWYQQTPGQGLQFLFEYFSETQRNKGNFPGRFSGRQFSNSRSEMNVSTLELGDSALYLCASSPGDSQVAKNIQYFGAGTRLSVL.

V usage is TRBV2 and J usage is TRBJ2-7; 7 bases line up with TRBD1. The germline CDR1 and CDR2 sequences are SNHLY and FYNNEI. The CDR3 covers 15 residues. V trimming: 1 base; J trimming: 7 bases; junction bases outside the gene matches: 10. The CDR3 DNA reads TGTGCCAGCAGTGAAGAGGGGGACAGATCCACGGAGCAGTACTTC. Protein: CASSEEGDRSTEQYF.

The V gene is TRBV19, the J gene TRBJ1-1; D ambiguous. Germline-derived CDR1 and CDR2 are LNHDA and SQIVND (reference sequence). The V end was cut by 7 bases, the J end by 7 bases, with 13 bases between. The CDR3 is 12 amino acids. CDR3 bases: TGTGCCAGTACCCCCGGGGTTTATGAAGCTTTCTTT. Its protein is CASTPGVYEAFF.

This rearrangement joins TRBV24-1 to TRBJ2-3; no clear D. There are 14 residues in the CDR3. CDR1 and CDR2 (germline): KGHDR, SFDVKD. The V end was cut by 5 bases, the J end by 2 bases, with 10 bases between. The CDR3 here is CATSVGQDTDTQYF. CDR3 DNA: TGTGCCACCAGTGTTGGCCAGGACACAGATACGCAGTATTTT.

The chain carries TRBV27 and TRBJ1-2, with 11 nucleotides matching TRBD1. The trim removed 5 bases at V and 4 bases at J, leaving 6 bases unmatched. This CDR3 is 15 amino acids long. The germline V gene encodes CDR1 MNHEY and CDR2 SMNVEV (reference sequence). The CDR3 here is CASSNSGQGGYGYTF. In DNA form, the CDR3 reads TGTGCCAGCAGTAACTCGGGACAGGGGGGCTATGGCTACACCTTC.

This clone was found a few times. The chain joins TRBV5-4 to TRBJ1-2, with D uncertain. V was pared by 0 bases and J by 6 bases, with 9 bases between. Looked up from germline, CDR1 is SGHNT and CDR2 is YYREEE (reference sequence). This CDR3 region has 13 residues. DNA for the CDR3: TGTGCCAGCAGCTTGGTCGTCGGGAATGGCTACACCTTC. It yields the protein CASSLVVGNGYTF.

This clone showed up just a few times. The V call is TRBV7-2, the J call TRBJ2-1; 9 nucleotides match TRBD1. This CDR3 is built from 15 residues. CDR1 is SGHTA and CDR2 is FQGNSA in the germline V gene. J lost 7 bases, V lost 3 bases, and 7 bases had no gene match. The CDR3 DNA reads TGTGCCAGCAGCTTTGGGACAGGGAAAGGAAATGAGCAGTTCTTC. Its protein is CASSFGTGKGNEQFF.

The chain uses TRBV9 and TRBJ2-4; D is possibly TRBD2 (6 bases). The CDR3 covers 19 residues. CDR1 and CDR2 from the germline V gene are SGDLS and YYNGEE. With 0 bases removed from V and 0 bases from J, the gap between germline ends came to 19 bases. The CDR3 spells CASSVGGAHYNLAKNIQYF. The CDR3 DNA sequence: TGTGCCAGCAGCGTAGGCGGGGCTCATTATAACCTAGCCAAAAACATTCAGTACTTC.

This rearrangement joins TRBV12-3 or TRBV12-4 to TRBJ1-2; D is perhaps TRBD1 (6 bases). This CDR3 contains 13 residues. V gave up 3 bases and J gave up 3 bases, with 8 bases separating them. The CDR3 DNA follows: TGTGCCAGCAGTTTCAACAGGGACTATGGCTACACCTTC. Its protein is CASSFNRDYGYTF.